This entry describes one TCR beta chain. Other DNA sequences in the same sample also yield this CDR3. This sample stems from a study of Ad26.COV2.S vaccination and SARS-CoV-2 variants. The sample's treatment: 19 received Ad26.COV2.S at low or high dose, single or two shots; five or six received placebo; per-sample allocation not given. At day 63 after the first vaccine or placebo injection, samples were drawn. Libraries were prepared by immunoSEQ multiplex PCR; TCRdb keeps only in-frame clonotypes and omits some of them. In the table there are 350,000 to 500,000 clones, 80% to 95% of which are singletons. This specimen consisted of peripheral blood, obtained in a trial of Ad26.COV2.S vaccine versus placebo. This sequence was found in a person aged 18-60 years who received the Ad26.COV2.S COVID-19 vaccine or a placebo.

CDR3 nucleotides: TGTGCCAGCAGTTTAGGGACAGCAGATGGCTACACCTTC. As protein: CASSLGTADGYTF. The chain carries TRBV12-3 or TRBV12-4 and TRBJ1-2, with D possibly TRBD1 on 6 matching bases. CDR3 size: 13 residues. Trimming pared 1 base from V and 6 bases from J, leaving 9 bases between.